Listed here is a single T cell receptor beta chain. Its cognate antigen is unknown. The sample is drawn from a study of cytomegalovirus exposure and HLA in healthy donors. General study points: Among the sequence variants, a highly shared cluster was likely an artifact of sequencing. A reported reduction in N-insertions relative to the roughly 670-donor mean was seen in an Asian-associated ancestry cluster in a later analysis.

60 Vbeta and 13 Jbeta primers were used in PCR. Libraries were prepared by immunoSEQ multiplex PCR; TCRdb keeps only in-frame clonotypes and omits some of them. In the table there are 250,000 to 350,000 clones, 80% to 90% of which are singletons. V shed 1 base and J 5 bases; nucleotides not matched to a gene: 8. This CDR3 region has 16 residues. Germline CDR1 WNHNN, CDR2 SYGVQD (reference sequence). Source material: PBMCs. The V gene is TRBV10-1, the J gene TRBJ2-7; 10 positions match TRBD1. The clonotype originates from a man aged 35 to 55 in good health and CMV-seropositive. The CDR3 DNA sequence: TGCGCCAGCAGTGAGTTCACCGGGACAGGGGACGACGAGCAGTACTTC. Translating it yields CASSEFTGTGDDEQYF.